These T cell receptor beta chains were read from a single sample in a study of cytomegalovirus exposure and HLA in healthy donors. Sequencing was performed with immunoSEQ multiplex PCR; in TCRdb, only in-frame clones are kept and a portion is missing. The sample shows approximately 120,000 clones, 88% of them seen only once. The sample consisted of PBMCs. The receptors were gathered from a woman younger than 35 in good health and CMV-seronegative. Both conserved end residues are part of each CDR3. D genes are given only for firm matches. Part of the rows lack a size; the others show once, few, many or a class for expanded clones.

V	size	D	J	DNA	CDR3
TRBV6-5	NA	TRBD2	TRBJ2-4	TGTGCCAGCAGTTACGTTTCTAGCGGGGGGGCCTACATTCAGTACTTC	CASSYVSSGGAYIQYF
TRBV27	NA	TRBD2	TRBJ2-1	TGTGCCAGCAGTTCAACCCTAGCGGGGGGGAGCTCCTACAATGAGCAGTTCTTC	CASSSTLAGGSSYNEQFF
TRBV5-4	NA	NA	TRBJ1-2	TGTGCCAGCAGCTTGCCCCCAGGGAACTATGGCTACACCTTC	CASSLPPGNYGYTF
TRBV19	NA	TRBD2	TRBJ2-7	TGTGCCAGTAGTATAGGCCTGGGGACTAGTCAATCCTACGAGCAGTACTTC	CASSIGLGTSQSYEQYF
TRBV29-1	NA	TRBD2	TRBJ2-3	TGCAGCGTTGAAGATCCGGGACTAGCGGGGGCTAGAGCTAGCACAGATACGCAGTATTTT	CSVEDPGLAGARASTDTQYF
TRBV5-4	once	TRBD2	TRBJ2-1	TGTGCCAGCAGCTCGACCGCTAGCGGGGGGGGACAGTTCTTC	CASSSTASGGGQFF
TRBV7-2	NA	NA	TRBJ2-1	TGTGCCAGCAGCTACGGGACACCGGGACTAAGTGAGCAGTTCTTC	CASSYGTPGLSEQFF
TRBV27	NA	NA	TRBJ2-1	TGTGCCAGCAGTTTATCCCGGGTAAATGAGCAGTTCTTC	CASSLSRVNEQFF
TRBV10-2	NA	NA	TRBJ2-1	TGCGCCAGCAGACAGGGACACAATGAGCAGTTCTTC	CASRQGHNEQFF
TRBV7-2	NA	TRBD1	TRBJ1-4	TGTGCCAGCAGCTTAGCGGACAGGGGAAAACTGTTTTTT	CASSLADRGKLFF
TRBV11-1	NA	NA	TRBJ2-3	TGTGCCAGCAGACGGGGTAATGCAGATACGCAGTATTTT	CASRRGNADTQYF
TRBV7-6	once	NA	TRBJ2-5	TGTGCCAGCAGCGCGGACAGCCAAGAGACCCAGTACTTC	CASSADSQETQYF
TRBV27	NA	TRBD2	TRBJ2-7	TGTGCCAGCAGTTTGACTAGCGGAGGGTCCTACGAGCAGTACTTC	CASSLTSGGSYEQYF
TRBV19	once	TRBD1	TRBJ1-2	TGTGCCAGTAGTCCAGGGACAGGGAGCTATGGCTACACCTTC	CASSPGTGSYGYTF
TRBV6-4	NA	NA	TRBJ1-6	TGTGCCAGCAGTGACCACCGGCGCGGTTCACCCCTCCACTTT	CASSDHRRGSPLHF
TRBV7-8	few	TRBD1	TRBJ2-2	TGTGCCAGCAGCGGGGAACAGGGGGCCGGGGAGCTGTTTTTT	CASSGEQGAGELFF
TRBV4-1	NA	TRBD1	TRBJ1-2	TGCGCCAGCAGCCAGCCAGCCCGGGACAGGGTTTATGGCTACACCTTC	CASSQPARDRVYGYTF
TRBV4-3	NA	NA	TRBJ1-1	TGCGCCAGCAGCCAAGATCCCAGGAACACTGAAGCTTTCTTT	CASSQDPRNTEAFF
TRBV4-2	NA	TRBD1	TRBJ2-5	TGTGCCAGCAGCCCCGGACAGGGTCCAGAAGAGACCCAGTACTTC	CASSPGQGPEETQYF
TRBV14	NA	NA	TRBJ1-1	TGTGCCAGCAGCCAAGGACTCGGCGGGCCTTGGGTGAACACTGAAGCTTTCTTT	CASSQGLGGPWVNTEAFF
TRBV6-5	NA	NA	TRBJ1-2	TGTGCCAGCAGTTACTCGACCAGGCACACCAACTATGGCTACACCTTC	CASSYSTRHTNYGYTF
TRBV2	few	NA	TRBJ2-5	TGTGCCAGCAGTGGGGAGGGACATCTGTACCAAGAGACCCAGTACTTC	CASSGEGHLYQETQYF
TRBV7-8	NA	TRBD1	TRBJ2-1	TGTGCCAGCAGCTCCGGGACAGGGGGCTACAATGAGCAGTTCTTC	CASSSGTGGYNEQFF
TRBV4-2	NA	NA	TRBJ2-2	TGTGCCAGCTCCATCGTGGGTACTAAGAACACCGGGGAGCTGTTTTTT	CASSIVGTKNTGELFF